Listed below are T cell receptor beta chains from one sample, sequenced in a study of blood T cell repertoires in COVID-19. Sequenced by immunoSEQ multiplex PCR; TCRdb stores in-frame clones only, minus some. The sample contains approximately 70,000 clones, 87% of which appear only once. Sequences were obtained from peripheral blood. These receptors were taken from a woman between 45 and 65 years old with acute or convalescent COVID-19. The CDR3 runs from the conserved cysteine through the conserved F or W. A D gene is named only where the DNA matches it firmly. Not every row has a clone size; where given, it reads once, few, many or a size class.

d_call,clone_size,v_call,j_call,cdr3_nt,cdr3_aa
-,-,TRBV3-1/TRBV3-2,TRBJ2-1,TGTGCCAGCAGCCAATGGACAGCTACCTCCTACAATGAGCAGTTCTTC,CASSQWTATSYNEQFF
-,-,TRBV4-1,TRBJ1-2,TGCGCCAGCAGCCAAGAGGCGGGCCTCGGTCGCTACACCTTC,CASSQEAGLGRYTF
-,-,TRBV3-1/TRBV3-2,TRBJ1-6,TGTGCCAGCTCAAGACAGCTTAATAATTCACCCCTCCACTTT,CASSRQLNNSPLHF
-,-,TRBV18,TRBJ1-4,TGTGCCAGCTCACAGAACAGGGTCCGTGATGAAAAACTGTTTTTT,CASSQNRVRDEKLFF
TRBD1,-,TRBV5-1,TRBJ1-1,TGCGCCAGCAGTGGGACAGGGGATTCCAACACTGAAGCTTTCTTT,CASSGTGDSNTEAFF
-,-,TRBV29-1,TRBJ1-2,TGCAGCGTCGCCAGGGGTTCGGATGGCTACACCTTC,CSVARGSDGYTF
-,once,TRBV6-2/TRBV6-3,TRBJ2-7,TGTGCCAGCAGCAACTCTCCAGGGGCCGGGGGGTACGAGCAGTACTTC,CASSNSPGAGGYEQYF
TRBD1,few,TRBV11-2,TRBJ2-1,TGTGCCAGCAGCTTAGGGGGGACAGTTGTAAGGAATGAGCAGTTCTTC,CASSLGGTVVRNEQFF
-,-,TRBV6-5,TRBJ1-6,TGTGCCAGCAGTTACTCCCCCGGGTCACCCCTCCACTTT,CASSYSPGSPLHF
-,-,TRBV5-4,TRBJ2-6,TGTGCCAGCAGCTTGTATGGGGCCAACGTCCTGACTTTC,CASSLYGANVLTF
TRBD1,-,TRBV4-2,TRBJ1-4,TGTGCCAGCAGCCAAGATTTACCTCCGACAGGGGGCGATGAAAAACTGTTTTTT,CASSQDLPPTGGDEKLFF
-,-,TRBV5-4,TRBJ2-3,TGTGCCAGCAGCACCGGAGGCGGGCAAAGCACAGATACGCAGTATTTT,CASSTGGGQSTDTQYF
TRBD2,-,TRBV2,TRBJ2-3,TGTGCCAGCAGTGAACTAGCGGGGGGCCCTCCGCTGTATTTT,CASSELAGGPPLYF
TRBD2,-,TRBV9,TRBJ2-7,TGTGCCAGCAGCCCGAGGACTAGCGGAGTTTACGAGCAGTACTTC,CASSPRTSGVYEQYF
-,-,TRBV10-3,TRBJ2-7,TGTGCCATCAGTGACTCCGACACGGCCCGTTCCTACGAGCAGTACTTC,CAISDSDTARSYEQYF
TRBD2,-,TRBV18,TRBJ2-5,TGTGCCAGCTCACCACTGACGGGAGGGCAAGAGACCCAGTACTTC,CASSPLTGGQETQYF
-,-,TRBV7-9,TRBJ2-1,TGTGCCAGCAGCTCCCTCCGCTCCTACAATGAGCAGTTCTTC,CASSSLRSYNEQFF
-,-,TRBV27,TRBJ2-7,TGTGCCAGCAGCCCAGTAACGGGAATCGACGAGCAGTACTTC,CASSPVTGIDEQYF
-,-,TRBV30,TRBJ1-2,TGTGCCTGGAGTGTACTAGGGCCCTATGGCTACACCTTC,CAWSVLGPYGYTF
TRBD1,many,TRBV19,TRBJ1-2,TGTGCCAGTAGTATCGCCGGGACAGGGAATGGCTACACCTTC,CASSIAGTGNGYTF
TRBD1,-,TRBV5-4,TRBJ1-4,TGTGCCAGCAGCCCTGGAGGTTCGGGACAGGGTCGTGAAAAACTGTTTTTT,CASSPGGSGQGREKLFF
-,-,TRBV6-1,TRBJ1-5,TGTGCCAGCAGTGAAGCGCTCGGGGGGCAGAGCAATCAGCCCCAGCATTTT,CASSEALGGQSNQPQHF
TRBD1,-,TRBV18,TRBJ2-7,TGTGCCAGCTCACCTGGGACAGGGAGGGGCGAGCAGTACTTC,CASSPGTGRGEQYF
-,once,TRBV12-3/TRBV12-4,TRBJ2-1,TGTGCCAGCAGTTTAGCGCCTACCAATGAGCAGTTCTTC,CASSLAPTNEQFF
TRBD1,-,TRBV11-2,TRBJ2-7,TGTGCCAGCAGCCAAGGACAGGGCGGGTACGAGCAGTACTTC,CASSQGQGGYEQYF